Sequencing of this T cell receptor (beta chain) was carried out in a study of blood T cell repertoires in COVID-19. Overall study context: Acute-phase and convalescent COVID-19 samples originated in the United States, Italy and Spain. Nucleic acid was either cDNA or gDNA, and it came from T cells, B-cell-depleted T cells, or PBMCs.

The CDR3 has 14 residues. Trimming left V 4 bases short and J 5 bases short, with 16 bases between. The germline CDR1 and CDR2 sequences are SGHRS and YFSETQ. As originally analysed: Estimates of nucleated cell counts were drawn from the amplification of reference gene primers. This table comes from immunoSEQ multiplex PCR, and its TCRdb copy is limited to in-frame clones, with some not included. The V and J calls and clone size come from that table; D and trimming were worked out from the DNA. The sample yields about 26,000 clones, roughly 90% seen once. The specimen was peripheral blood. This TCR was recovered from an older man with acute or convalescent COVID-19. This chain joins TRBV5-1 and TRBJ2-7; TRBD2 is a possible D gene (6 bases). In DNA form, the CDR3 reads TGCGCCAGCAGCCCGACGACTAGTTCAAACGAGCAGTACTTC. Protein product: CASSPTTSSNEQYF.